This T cell receptor (beta chain) comes out of a study of T cells in Graves' hyperthyroidism and ophthalmopathy. Study observations and caveats: In the blood, most expanded thyroid clonotypes above 0.001 appeared as well.

About this clonotype: Its cognate antigen is unknown.

Trimming pared 5 bases from V and 3 bases from J, leaving 11 bases between. The CDR3 contains 12 residues. Germline CDR1 and CDR2: SQVTM and ANQGSEA. Amplification targeted TCR beta CDR3 regions from RNA transcripts. An initial round of RT-PCR targeting the TCR CDR3 relied on the HTBI primer set. One entry per CDR3 protein results from TCRdb running MiXCR on the multiplex PCR reads. This table has over 650,000 distinct CDR3 sequences, approximately 42% appearing once. The V and J genes are TRBV29-1 and TRBJ2-7; the D call may be TRBD1 or TRBD2 (5 bases each). Specimen: peripheral blood or thyroid tissue (not recorded which). This clonotype originated in an adult man with Graves' disease, either hyperthyroidism or ophthalmopathy (not recorded which). In nucleotides, the CDR3 is TGCAGCGTTAAAGTTGGGGGCTACGAGCAGTACTTC. It yields the protein CSVKVGGYEQYF.